Sequencing of this T cell receptor beta chain was carried out in a study of blood T cell repertoires in COVID-19 (dated by TCRdb to about 2020). For the wider study: Samples from collaborators originated in the United States, Italy and Spain and spanned both the acute and convalescent phases of COVID-19. The samples were drawn from the first 160 participants of the ongoing ImmuneRACE study and from 950 to 1,500 subjects provided by 6 global collaborators. The prospective study material was composed of cDNA or gDNA derived from T cells, B-cell-depleted T cells, or PBMCs. Deeply sampled blood TCRbeta repertoires from subjects exposed to, actively infected with, or recovered from COVID-19 were included in the dataset. Sample metadata almost always included a de-identified subject ID, COVID-19 status, age in years and sex. Where HLA class I and class II types were available, the types were taken from metadata supplied by the sample provider, not from assay-based typing. A freely available public database, intended as a resource for researchers studying the immune response to SARS-CoV-2, is where the repertoires were released.

Whole blood was collected in K2EDTA tubes by collaborating institutions according to the institutions' own protocols. For TCRbeta analysis, collaborators shipped samples as frozen whole blood, isolated PBMCs, or DNA extracted from either of those sample types. Points the paper makes about the study in general: How much clinical and demographic metadata was included differed by source and by participant, and the metadata was provided uncurated.

With regard to this clone: No cognate antigen has been identified for it. No much larger clonotype is one base removed from it; base qualities were not supplied.

TCRbeta CDR3 regions were amplified from genomic DNA by means of the immunoSEQ Assay, a bias-controlled multiplex PCR. The paper's data handling went like this. The number of nucleated cells in each sample was estimated by amplification of reference gene primers within the assay. Sequence reads were collapsed and filtered to measure the absolute abundance of every unique TCRbeta CDR3 rearrangement. For each sample, productive Simpson clonality was calculated as the square root of Simpson's diversity index over productive rearrangements. This is the immuneACCESS table as TCRdb keeps it, with only in-frame sequences that have V and J called. A part of the clones is gone; compared with another copy, unresolved V genes explain less than half, and the rest is unexplained. From that table come the V and J calls and clone size; the DNA was used to work out D and trimming. In all, the sample holds roughly 50,000 clones, and about 89% of those were seen once. The ten largest clones represent roughly 7% of the sample.

Based on the germline V gene, the CDR1 and CDR2 sequences are MDHEN and SYDVKM. The CDR3 sequence holds 14 residues, the cysteine and phenylalanine included. CDR3 DNA only is kept here, 42 bases in frame from base 1. V is clipped by 5 bases and J by 6 bases, and the sequence between their germline boundaries is 17 bases long. Rearrangement joined TRBV28 to TRBJ2-7, with the D segment identity uncertain. This clonotype was obtained from a woman in her fifties or sixties with active or convalescent COVID-19. The sample comprised peripheral blood. The CDR3 protein sequence reads: CASSLGASPREQYF. The DNA sequence is given as TGTGCCAGCAGTCTAGGTGCTTCTCCCCGCGAGCAGTACTTC.